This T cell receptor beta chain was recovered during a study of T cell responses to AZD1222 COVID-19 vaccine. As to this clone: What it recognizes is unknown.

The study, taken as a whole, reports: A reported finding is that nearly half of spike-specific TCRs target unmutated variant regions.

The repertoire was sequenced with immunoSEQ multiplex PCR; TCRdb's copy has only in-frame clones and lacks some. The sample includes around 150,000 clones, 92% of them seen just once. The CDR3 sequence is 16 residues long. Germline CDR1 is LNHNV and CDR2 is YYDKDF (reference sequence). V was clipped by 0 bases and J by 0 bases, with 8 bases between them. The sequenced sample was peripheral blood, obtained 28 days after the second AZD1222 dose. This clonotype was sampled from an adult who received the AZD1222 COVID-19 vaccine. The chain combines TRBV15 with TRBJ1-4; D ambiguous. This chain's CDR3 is CATSRDQPATNEKLFF. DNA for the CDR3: TGTGCCACCAGCAGAGATCAGCCAGCAACTAATGAAAAACTGTTTTTT.